This T cell receptor beta chain was obtained from a study of blood T cell repertoires in COVID-19. As for the study in general: The analysed material was cDNA or gDNA that came from T cells, B-cell-depleted T cells, or PBMCs.

There are 13 residues in the CDR3. Trimming took off 0 bases at V and 7 bases at J, with 9 bases between the two ends. Germline-derived CDR1 and CDR2 are LGHNA and YSLEER. Data came from immunoSEQ multiplex PCR; TCRdb stores just in-frame clones and leaves some out. Among fewer than 130,000 clones listed, 87% were seen once. The receptor's source is a human donor in a cohort sampled during active COVID-19. Specimen: peripheral blood. The chain recombines TRBV4-3 with TRBJ1-1, with no clear D. CDR3 coding DNA: TGCGCCAGCAGCCAAGAAGCGCAGAATGAAGCTTTCTTT. Amino acids: CASSQEAQNEAFF.